This TCR beta chain was profiled in a study of T cell responses to AZD1222 COVID-19 vaccine. On the study more broadly: Pooled samples include second doses given at about 4 or 12 weeks.

The assay was immunoSEQ multiplex PCR, and TCRdb's table has in-frame clones only and misses some. The repertoire holds 95,000 to 120,000 clones, with about 86% as singletons. As concerns this clone: The target antigen is unknown.

The study's findings and limits: Spike was spanned by vaccine-associated CD4 TCRs, with dominance at 160-218 and 743-854. The study sampled repertoires only after the peak T cell response. White British people made up most donors, females outnumbered males, and clonal diversity was possibly underestimated.

This TCR derives from an adult in good health. The specimen was peripheral blood, collected on day 0 of AZD1222 vaccination.

Here the CDR3 DNA reads TGTGCCAGCAGCCCTTCAGGTTACGCTAGCACAGATACGCAGTATTTT. This translates into CASSPSGYASTDTQYF. This sequence joins TRBV3-1 (or the pseudogene TRBV3-2) and TRBJ2-3; the D is unclear. Germline-derived CDR1 and CDR2 are LGHDT and YNNKEL (reference sequence). The CDR3 runs 16 residues. The V and J ends lost 4 bases and 0 bases respectively, with 14 bases between them.